The TCR beta chain under discussion was sequenced for a study of blood T cell repertoires in COVID-19. Measured with immunoSEQ multiplex PCR; TCRdb has only the in-frame clones, and not every one. This table has about 100,000 clones, about nine tenths appearing once. The V end was cut by 3 bases, the J end by 3 bases, with 15 bases between. The germline gives CDR1 KGHSH, CDR2 LQKENI. The CDR3 is made up of 15 amino acids. The source material was peripheral blood. The source of this sequence is a man aged 70 or older with acute or convalescent COVID-19. The chain joins TRBV18 to TRBJ2-7; a weak D match, TRBD1 (8 bases). The CDR3 here is CASSPSDREGYEQYF. The CDR3 region has the DNA TGTGCCAGCTCACCCTCGGACAGGGAGGGCTACGAGCAGTACTTC.